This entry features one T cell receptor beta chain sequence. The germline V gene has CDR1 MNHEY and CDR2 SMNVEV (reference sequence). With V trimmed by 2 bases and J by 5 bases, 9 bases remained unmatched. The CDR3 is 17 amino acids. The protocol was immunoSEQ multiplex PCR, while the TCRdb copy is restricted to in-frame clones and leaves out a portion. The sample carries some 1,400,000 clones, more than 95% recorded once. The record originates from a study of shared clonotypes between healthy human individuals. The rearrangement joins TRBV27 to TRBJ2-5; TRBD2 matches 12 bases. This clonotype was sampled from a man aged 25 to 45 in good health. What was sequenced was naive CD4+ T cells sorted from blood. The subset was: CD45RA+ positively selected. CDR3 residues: CASSLRLAGGPVETQYF. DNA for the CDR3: TGTGCCAGCAGTTTACGGCTAGCGGGAGGGCCTGTGGAGACCCAGTACTTC.